This T cell receptor beta chain was sequenced in a study of early T cells in non-severe SARS-CoV-2 infection. Study findings and constraints: Matches to VDJdb favored anti-spike CD8 responses and missed private and CD4 specificities.

This clonotype was detected only a few times. Its antigen is undetermined. The CDR3 covers 13 residues. The V end lost 10 bases, the J end lost 6 bases, and 16 bases lay between the germline ends. Germline-derived CDR1 and CDR2 are MNHNY and SVGAGI (reference sequence). Individual cDNA molecules received unique molecular identifiers during library preparation. TCRdb recomputed calls from the 5' RACE reads with MiXCR, one row per CDR3 protein. Here the sample spans 35,000 to 50,000 distinct CDR3 sequences, 23% being singletons. Sequences were derived from whole blood, sampled at baseline. The V call is TRBV6-6, the J call TRBJ2-1; either TRBD1 or TRBD2 may supply D (6 bases each). The TCR sequence derives from an adult who was a healthcare worker with PCR-confirmed SARS-CoV-2 infection or an uninfected control (not recorded which). CDR3 DNA sequence: TGTGCCACCATACTAGGGGGGCCCAATGAGCAGTTCTTC. It translates to CATILGGPNEQFF.